The present T cell receptor (beta chain) was sequenced within a study of chemoradiotherapy in HPV16-positive cancers (dated by TCRdb to between 2021 and 2023). Context from the whole study: Using functional T-cell assays on cells from a couple of HPV16-positive patients, the researchers defined candidate HPV-specific T-cell clones and common TCR motifs. Next, the candidate HPV-specific TCRs and motifs were followed in TCR repertoires from about 90 patients with HPV-related cancers. The study asked whether T-cell immunity to the HPV oncoproteins E6 and E7 changes during chemoradiotherapy and whether this immunity affects survival. Beyond this particular receptor, the publication reports: Only a couple of HPV16-positive patients were used to derive the functional definition of HPV-specific T cells, and the survival association was reported for HPV16-positive patients. Among HPV16-positive patients, expansion of HPV-responsive T cells during chemoradiotherapy was associated with better recurrence-free survival. Expansion of candidate HPV-specific clones and E7-related TCR motifs was observed in the tumor microenvironment during treatment, whereas no such expansion was observed for non-HPV-specific T cells.

The library was generated by the immunoSEQ multiplex PCR assay. TCRdb re-hosts the immuneACCESS table, in-frame sequences only. Its copies lack some clones; in the studies checked, an unresolved V gene accounts for under half of them, and the cause for the rest is not known. The table for this sample lists roughly 3,600 clones; about four fifths of them were counted only once. The top ten hold around 14% of the sample. CDR1 and CDR2 are read off the germline V gene as SGHTA and FQGTGA. The CDR3 contains 15 residues, cysteine and phenylalanine counted. Only the CDR3 portion is preserved as DNA: 45 bases, with reading frame beginning at the first base. Clipping removes 4 bases from V and 6 bases from J, with 4 as the unmatched junction base count. Because repertoires were sampled repeatedly during chemoradiotherapy, clonal expansion in the tumor microenvironment could be followed. This clone turned up a few times. What antigen it recognizes has not been identified. No quality values exist for individual bases; no much larger clone is one base distant.

This material was collected from a patient who underwent chemoradiotherapy. This TCR was sampled from a human donor with HPV-associated anogenital cancer. This chain joins TRBV7-3 to TRBJ2-2, with 11 central nucleotides matching TRBD2. Read as DNA, the sequence is TGTGCCAGCAGCTGGACTAGCGGGTCTCCCGGGGAGCTGTTTTTT. This yields the protein CASSWTSGSPGELFF.